The 14 T cell receptor beta chains below were found in one sample sequenced in a study of shared clonotypes between healthy human individuals. Libraries were prepared by immunoSEQ multiplex PCR; TCRdb keeps only in-frame clonotypes and omits some of them. The table shows over a million clones, with approximately 98.5% occurring only once. Input material: naive CD4+ T cells sorted from blood. Subset reported: CD45RA+ positively selected. The origin of the receptors is a man younger than 45 in good health.

The table lists this clone with a count of one. The sample carries other DNA sequences with the same CDR3. The chain uses TRBV5-1 and TRBJ1-1; D not certain. CDR3 size: 12 residues. V lost 5 bases to trimming and J lost 0 bases, with 5 bases between them. The V gene's germline CDR1 is SGHRS and CDR2 YFSETQ. Here the CDR3 reads CASSSMNTEAFF. The CDR3 DNA is TGCGCCAGCAGTTCGATGAACACTGAAGCTTTCTTT.

This clone was seen a single time. The chain employs TRBV7-9 and TRBJ2-1, with a tentative D call TRBD1 (5 bases). The CDR3 covers 13 residues. The germline V and J ends were trimmed by 1 base and 10 bases, with 11 bases remaining between them. Germline V lookup: CDR1 SEHNR, CDR2 FQNEAQ (reference sequence). CDR3: CASSLGQYTEQFF. CDR3 bases: TGTGCCAGCAGCTTAGGACAGTATACCGAGCAGTTCTTC.

This chain links TRBV6-5 with TRBJ1-1, with TRBD1 identical over 8 bases. Germline lookup yields CDR1 MNHEY and CDR2 SVGAGI. Unmatched junction bases numbered 7, after V lost 2 bases and J lost 5 bases. CDR3 size: 15 residues. The CDR3 DNA follows: TGTGCCAGCAGTTACGATGGACAGGGATGGACTGAAGCTTTCTTT. Its translation: CASSYDGQGWTEAFF.

CDR3 DNA: TGTGCCAGGGGGGTAAGGAGTAATCAGCCCCAGCATTTT. Translation gives CARGVRSNQPQHF. The rearrangement uses TRBV5-5 and TRBJ1-5; possibly TRBD1 for D (5 bases). Germline values: CDR1 SGHKS, CDR2 YYEKEE (reference sequence). The CDR3 sequence is 13 residues long. Trimming took off 8 bases at V and 4 bases at J, with 13 bases between the two ends. Full variable domain (outside the CDR3, taken from reference TRBV5-5 and TRBJ1-5): DAGVTQSPTHLIKTRGQQVTLRCSPISGHKSVSWYQQVLGQGPQFIFQYYEKEERGRGNFPDRFSARQFPNYSSELNVNALLLGDSALYLCARGVRSNQPQHFGDGTRLSIL.

The chain's CDR3 is CASSPPSVGGFDEQFF. CDR3 sequence (DNA): TGTGCCAGCTCACCCCCCTCGGTTGGAGGCTTCGATGAGCAGTTCTTC. The chain uses TRBV18 and TRBJ2-1; perhaps TRBD2 as D (5 bases). The ends were cut back, 3 bases at V and 8 bases at J, with 20 bases in the middle. Germline CDR1 is KGHSH and CDR2 is LQKENI. CDR3 size: 16 residues.

J is TRBJ2-7 and V is TRBV6-5; 9 nucleotides match TRBD2. Germline V CDR1 and CDR2: MNHEY, SVGAGI. Unmatched junction bases numbered 6, after V lost 6 bases and J lost 3 bases. There are 14 residues in the CDR3. This chain's CDR3 is CASRVAGERYEQYF. The CDR3, as DNA: TGTGCCAGCAGAGTAGCGGGAGAACGCTACGAGCAGTACTTC.

The V call is TRBV4-1, the J call TRBJ2-1; D not certain. CDR1 and CDR2 (germline): MGHRA, YSYEKL. V lost 6 bases and J 0 bases, leaving 9 bases between the germline ends. The CDR3 runs 14 residues. The chain's CDR3 is CASSLDSSYNEQFF. The DNA for the CDR3 is TGCGCCAGCAGTCTTGACTCCTCCTACAATGAGCAGTTCTTC.

A remark on this clone: Different DNA sequences within this sample yield the same CDR3. V gene TRBV18 combines with J gene TRBJ2-7, with a tentative D call TRBD1 (5 bases). Per germline, CDR1 KGHSH and CDR2 LQKENI. The CDR3 totals 12 residues. The V end lost 3 bases, the J end lost 3 bases, and 6 bases lay between the germline ends. The CDR3 DNA reads as TGTGCCAGCTCACCCACAGGCTACGAGCAGTACTTC. As protein: CASSPTGYEQYF.

The J gene is TRBJ2-7, the V gene TRBV10-3; 10 nucleotides align to TRBD2. J was trimmed by 1 base and V by 4 bases; bases with no gene match: 7. Germline assignment: CDR1 ENHRY and CDR2 SYGVKD. The CDR3 extends over 16 amino acids. The chain's CDR3 is CAISAASGRNSYEQYF. In DNA form, the CDR3 reads TGTGCCATCAGTGCGGCTAGCGGGAGAAATTCCTACGAGCAGTACTTC.

The chain employs TRBV5-1 and TRBJ2-5; D remains ambiguous. V shed 1 base and J shed 0 bases, with 13 bases lying between them. The CDR3 has 16 residues. Per the germline V gene, CDR1 is SGHRS and CDR2 is YFSETQ. This CDR3 is CASSLNPIPNQETQYF. Here the CDR3 DNA reads TGCGCCAGCAGCTTGAATCCGATCCCGAACCAAGAGACCCAGTACTTC.

V is TRBV28 and J is TRBJ1-3; D is unclear. CDR1 is MDHEN and CDR2 is SYDVKM in the germline V gene. V was trimmed by 9 bases and J by 0 bases, leaving 12 bases between them. CDR3 size: 14 residues. The DNA of the CDR3 is TGTGCCAGTGGCCTGGGAAGCTCTGGAAACACCATATATTTT. Amino acid sequence: CASGLGSSGNTIYF.

J is TRBJ2-7 and V is TRBV7-9; D gene ambiguous. From germline, CDR1 is SEHNR and CDR2 FQNEAQ (reference sequence). V was shortened by 1 base and J by 4 bases, with 11 bases between the two germline ends. CDR3 length: 14 amino acids. The CDR3 region is CASSLGSVTYEQYF. The CDR3 nucleotides read TGTGCCAGCAGCTTAGGTTCGGTAACTTACGAGCAGTACTTC.

The rearrangement joins TRBV9 to TRBJ2-1, with 12 bases lining up with TRBD2. CDR1 SGDLS and CDR2 YYNGEE come from the germline V gene. The trim removed 4 bases at V and 4 bases at J, leaving 6 bases unmatched. CDR3 length: 16 amino acids. The CDR3, as DNA: TGTGCCAGCAGCCCACGGACTAGCGGGGAATACAATGAGCAGTTCTTC. Translating gives CASSPRTSGEYNEQFF.

The chain recombines TRBV11-2 with TRBJ2-1, with TRBD2 matching over 9 bases. This CDR3 has 17 residues. The ends lost 2 bases at V and 5 bases at J; junction bases unmatched: 10. Germline values: CDR1 SGHAT, CDR2 FQNNGV. CDR3 sequence: CASSLRGREGPHNEQFF. The DNA of the CDR3 is TGTGCCAGCAGCTTACGGGGGCGGGAGGGCCCCCACAATGAGCAGTTCTTC.